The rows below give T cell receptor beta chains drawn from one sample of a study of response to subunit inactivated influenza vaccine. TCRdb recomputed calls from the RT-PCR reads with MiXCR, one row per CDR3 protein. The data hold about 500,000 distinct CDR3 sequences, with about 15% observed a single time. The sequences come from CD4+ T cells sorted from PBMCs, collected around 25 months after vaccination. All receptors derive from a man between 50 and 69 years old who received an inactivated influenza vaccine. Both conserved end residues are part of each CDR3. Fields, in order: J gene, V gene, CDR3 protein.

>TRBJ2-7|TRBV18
CASSKGGHEQYF
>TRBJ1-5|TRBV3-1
CASSQDGDARGNQPQHF
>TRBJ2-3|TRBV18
CASSPPLQGAGDTQYF
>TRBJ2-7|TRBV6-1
CASRTDSANSYEQYF
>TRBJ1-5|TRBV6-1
CATGGLYSNQPQHF
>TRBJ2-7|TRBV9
CASSVGTNDRGLPYEQYF
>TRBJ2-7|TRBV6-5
CASSYSRTSGSYEQYF
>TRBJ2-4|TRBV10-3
CAINADSKNIQYF
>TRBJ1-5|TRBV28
CASSSSGTGYQPQHF
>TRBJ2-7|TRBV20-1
CSAGAISGRSYEQYF
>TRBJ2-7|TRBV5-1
CASSLDSPYEQYF
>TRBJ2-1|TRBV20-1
CSARKFSGSGEQFF
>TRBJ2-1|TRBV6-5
CASSYPDSNEQFF
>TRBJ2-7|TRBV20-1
CSASGLASSYEQYF
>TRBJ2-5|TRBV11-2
CASSLGAAGAIQETQYF
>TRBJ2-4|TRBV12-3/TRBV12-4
CASNAQGAANIQYF
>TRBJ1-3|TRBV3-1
CASSHRTQGGNTIYF
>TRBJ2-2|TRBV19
CASRGTSGVKNTGELFF
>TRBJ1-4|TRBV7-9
CASSLAATGEKLFF
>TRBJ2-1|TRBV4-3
CASSQEPSGYNEQFF
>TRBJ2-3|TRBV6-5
CASSYSARLAGSTDTQYF
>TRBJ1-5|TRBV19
CASRDDRYSNQPQHF
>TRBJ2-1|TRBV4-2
CASSQGLAGGPRSSYNEQFF
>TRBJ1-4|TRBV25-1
CASSDPGQRQKLFF
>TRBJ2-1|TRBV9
CASSDSGSSYNEQFF
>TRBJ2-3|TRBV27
CASRLGLAGADTQYF
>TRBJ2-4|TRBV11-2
CASSLGAGRVIQYF
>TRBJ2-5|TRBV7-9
CASSLDRGETQYF
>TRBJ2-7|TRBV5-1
CASSPRAGGMGYEQYF
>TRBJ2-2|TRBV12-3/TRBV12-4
CATLRNTGELFF
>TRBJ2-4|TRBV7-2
CASSSQGFIQYF
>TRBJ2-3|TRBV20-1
CSASEDIKNTDTQYF
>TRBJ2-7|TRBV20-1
CSAQSTARGEQYF
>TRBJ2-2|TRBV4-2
CASSQGGQGLVGELFF
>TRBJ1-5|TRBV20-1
CSARLPAGTGLSNQPQHF
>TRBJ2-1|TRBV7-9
CASREGQRQYNEQFF
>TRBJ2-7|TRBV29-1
CSVVGQETYEQYF
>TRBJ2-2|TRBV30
CACPRTSTGELFF
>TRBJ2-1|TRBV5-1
CASSLQGLASNEQFF
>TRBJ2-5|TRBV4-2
CASSQDRGSQETQYF
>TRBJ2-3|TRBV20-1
CSARDPTSGRETDTQYF
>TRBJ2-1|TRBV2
CASSGSGAYNEQFF
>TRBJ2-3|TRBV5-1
CASSPGWSTDTQYF
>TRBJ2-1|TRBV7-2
CASSLMGLAGNNEQFF
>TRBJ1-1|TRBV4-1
CASSQEGVGTEAFF
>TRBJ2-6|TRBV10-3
CAISYQSSGANVLTF
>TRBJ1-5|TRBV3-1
CASSMQQGRNQPQHF
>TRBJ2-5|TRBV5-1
CASSSVLSWQETQYF
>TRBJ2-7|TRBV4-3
CASSHTTGGAYEQYF
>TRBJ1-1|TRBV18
CASSPPAGTEAFF
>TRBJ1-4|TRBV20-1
CSASGRGLTSNEKLFF
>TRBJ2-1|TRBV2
CASRDRDRYNEQFF
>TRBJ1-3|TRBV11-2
CASTPGQAFSSGNTIYF
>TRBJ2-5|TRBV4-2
CASSQGVYQETQYF